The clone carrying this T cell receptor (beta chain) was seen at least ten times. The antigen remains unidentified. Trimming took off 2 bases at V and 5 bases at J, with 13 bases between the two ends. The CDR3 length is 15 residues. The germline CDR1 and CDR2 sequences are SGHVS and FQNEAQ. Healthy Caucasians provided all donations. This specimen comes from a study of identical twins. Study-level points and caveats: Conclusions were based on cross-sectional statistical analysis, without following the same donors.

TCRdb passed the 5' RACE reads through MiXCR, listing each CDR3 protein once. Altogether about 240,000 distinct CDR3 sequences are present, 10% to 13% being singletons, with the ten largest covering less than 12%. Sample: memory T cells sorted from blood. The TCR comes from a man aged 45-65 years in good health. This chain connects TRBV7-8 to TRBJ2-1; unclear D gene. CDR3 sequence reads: CASSLRSYGHNEQFF. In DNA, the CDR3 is TGTGCCAGCAGCTTACGTAGTTATGGGCACAATGAGCAGTTCTTC.